This T cell receptor beta chain was recorded in a study of tumor-infiltrating lymphocytes in primary liver carcinoma. Study at large: The five patients, who were men and women, ranged in age from 30 to 69 years. Tumors were staged T1-T3 N0M0 and measured 4.2 to 10 cm across.

For each extraction, RNA and DNA were obtained together from 20-30 mg of unsorted bulk tissue. Chronic HBV infection was present, with no prior treatment. The sampling covered five separate regions of each tumor. V shed 4 bases, J shed 4 bases, and the junction held 9 bases outside the gene matches. The CDR3 is made up of 14 amino acids. Germline-derived CDR1 and CDR2 are SQVTM and ANQGSEA. TCR beta cDNA came from 400 to 500 ng total RNA, primed with a constant-region primer. What produced the TCR beta libraries was three nested multiplex PCR rounds using slightly modified ARM-PCR. The first two PCR rounds used TRBV1-TRBV30 forward primers with a C-beta reverse primer, about 10 cycles each. TCRdb ran MiXCR on the multiplex PCR reads and lists one entry per CDR3 protein. The repertoire holds roughly 120,000 distinct CDR3 sequences, with around 62% as singletons.

The genes are TRBV29-1 and TRBJ2-7; TRBD2 aligns across 8 bases. The sequencing input was liver tumor tissue from sampling region 1. Subset of the sample: tumor region T1, superior pole. The source of this sequence is a woman aged 55-69 years with primary liver carcinoma and hepatitis B virus infection. The CDR3: CSVALEASGYEQYF. The CDR3 nucleotides read TGCAGCGTTGCCCTAGAGGCTAGCGGGTACGAGCAGTACTTC.